This T cell receptor (beta chain) was found in a study of blood T cell repertoires in COVID-19. Across the whole study: Acute-phase and convalescent COVID-19 samples originated in the United States, Italy and Spain. From T cells, B-cell-depleted T cells, or PBMCs came the material, which was cDNA or gDNA.

Authors' data handling: Quantification of nucleated cells was approximated via reference gene primer amplification. The method was immunoSEQ multiplex PCR; TCRdb's version includes in-frame clones alone and lacks a portion of them. V and J calls and clone size follow that table, whereas D and trimming were derived from the DNA. The table shows approximately 300,000 clones, with around 90% occurring only once. Those enrolled in Seattle joined during active infection and were followed longitudinally afterward. Germline loops: CDR1 SGHVS, CDR2 FQNEAQ. CDR3 length: 15 amino acids. The V segment lost 1 base and the J segment 8 bases; nucleotides outside the gene matches: 5.

This receptor was taken from a woman aged 50 to 60 with COVID-19, enrolled during active disease. This chain connects TRBV7-8 to TRBJ1-6; 7 bases match TRBD1. Material: peripheral blood. The CDR3 spells CASSLVRGLDSPLHF. The CDR3 coding sequence is TGTGCCAGCAGCTTAGTGAGGGGGCTGGATTCACCCCTCCACTTT. The full variable domain, its missing parts supplied by reference TRBV7-8 and TRBJ1-6, is GAGVSQSPRYKVAKRGQDVALRCDPISGHVSLFWYQQALGQGPEFLTYFQNEAQLDKSGLPSDRFFAERPEGSVSTLKIQRTQQEDSAVYLCASSLVRGLDSPLHFGNGTRLTVT.